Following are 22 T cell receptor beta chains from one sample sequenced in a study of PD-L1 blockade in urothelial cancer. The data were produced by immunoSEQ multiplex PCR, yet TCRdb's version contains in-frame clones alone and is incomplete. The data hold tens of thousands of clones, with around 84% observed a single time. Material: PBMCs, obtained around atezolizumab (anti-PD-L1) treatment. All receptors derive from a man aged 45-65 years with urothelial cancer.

DNA of the CDR3: TGCGCCAGCAGCTGGGGACAGGGGCAGCCCCAGCATTTT. Protein sequence: CASSWGQGQPQHF. This sequence joins TRBV5-1 and TRBJ1-5; 10 bases line up with TRBD1. Germline CDR1 is SGHRS and CDR2 is YFSETQ. This CDR3 spans 13 amino acids. With V trimmed by 3 bases and J by 7 bases, 1 base remained unmatched.

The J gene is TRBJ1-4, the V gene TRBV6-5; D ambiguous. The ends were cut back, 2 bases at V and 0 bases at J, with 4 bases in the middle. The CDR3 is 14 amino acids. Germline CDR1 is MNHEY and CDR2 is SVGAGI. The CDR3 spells CASSYTATNEKLFF. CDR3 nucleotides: TGTGCCAGCAGTTACACTGCAACTAATGAAAAACTGTTTTTT.

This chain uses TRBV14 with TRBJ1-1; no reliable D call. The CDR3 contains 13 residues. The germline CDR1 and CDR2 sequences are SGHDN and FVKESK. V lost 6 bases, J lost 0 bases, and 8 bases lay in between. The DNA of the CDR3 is TGTGCCAGCAGAAACTTCATGAACACTGAAGCTTTCTTT. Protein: CASRNFMNTEAFF. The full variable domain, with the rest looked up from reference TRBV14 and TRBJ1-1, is EAGVTQFPSHSVIEKGQTVTLRCDPISGHDNLYWYRRVMGKEIKFLLHFVKESKQDESGMPNNRFLAERTGGTYSTLKVQPAELEDSGVYFCASRNFMNTEAFFGQGTRLTVV.

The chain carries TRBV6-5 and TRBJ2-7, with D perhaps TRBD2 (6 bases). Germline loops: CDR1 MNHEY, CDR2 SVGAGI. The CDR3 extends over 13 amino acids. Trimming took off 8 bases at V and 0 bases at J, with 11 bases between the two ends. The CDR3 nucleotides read TGTGCCAGCGCTCCTAGCGACTCCTACGAGCAGTACTTC. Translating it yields CASAPSDSYEQYF.

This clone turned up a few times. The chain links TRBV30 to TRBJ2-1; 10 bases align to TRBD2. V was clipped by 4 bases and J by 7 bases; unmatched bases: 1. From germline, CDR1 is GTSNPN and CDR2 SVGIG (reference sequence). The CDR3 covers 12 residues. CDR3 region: CAWTSGSNEQFF. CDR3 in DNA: TGTGCCTGGACTAGCGGGAGTAATGAGCAGTTCTTC.

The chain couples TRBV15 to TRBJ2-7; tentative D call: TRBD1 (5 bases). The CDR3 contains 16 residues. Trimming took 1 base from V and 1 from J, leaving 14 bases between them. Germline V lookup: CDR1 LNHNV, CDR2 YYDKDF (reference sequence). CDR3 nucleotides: TGTGCCACCAGCAGAGGCGGACACTTCATGTCCTACGAGCAGTACTTC. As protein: CATSRGGHFMSYEQYF.

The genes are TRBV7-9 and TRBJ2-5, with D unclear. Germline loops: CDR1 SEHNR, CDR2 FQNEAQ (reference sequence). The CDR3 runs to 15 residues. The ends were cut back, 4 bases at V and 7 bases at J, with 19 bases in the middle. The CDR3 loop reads CASSSRLELKVTQYF. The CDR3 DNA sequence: TGTGCCAGCAGCTCAAGACTTGAATTGAAGGTGACCCAGTACTTC. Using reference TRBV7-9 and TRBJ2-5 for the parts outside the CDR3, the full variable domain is DTGVSQNPRHKITKRGQNVTFRCDPISEHNRLYWYRQTLGQGPEFLTYFQNEAQLEKSRLLSDRFSAERPKGSFSTLEIQRTEQGDSAMYLCASSSRLELKVTQYFGPGTRLLVL.

The CDR3 protein is CASSTVSGQAYF. The CDR3 DNA reads as TGTGCCAGTAGTACGGTGTCGGGACAAGCGTACTTC. The chain recombines TRBV19 with TRBJ2-7; maybe TRBD1 (6 bases). The CDR3 loop spans 12 amino acids. Trimming took 4 bases from V and 12 from J, leaving 16 bases between them. CDR1 LNHDA and CDR2 SQIVND come from the germline V gene (reference sequence).

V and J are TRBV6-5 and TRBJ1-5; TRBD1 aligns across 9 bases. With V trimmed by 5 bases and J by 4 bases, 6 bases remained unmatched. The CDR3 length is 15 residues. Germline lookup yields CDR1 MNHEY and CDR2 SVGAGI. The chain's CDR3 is CASSITGGENQPQHF. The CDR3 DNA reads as TGTGCCAGCAGTATCACAGGGGGCGAAAATCAGCCCCAGCATTTT.

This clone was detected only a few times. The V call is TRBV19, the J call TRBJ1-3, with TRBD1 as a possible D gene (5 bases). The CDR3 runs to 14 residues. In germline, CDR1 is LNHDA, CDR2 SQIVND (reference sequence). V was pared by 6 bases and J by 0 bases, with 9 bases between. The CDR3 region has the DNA TGTGCCAGTAGGGCCAGGGACTCTGGAAACACCATATATTTT. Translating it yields CASRARDSGNTIYF.

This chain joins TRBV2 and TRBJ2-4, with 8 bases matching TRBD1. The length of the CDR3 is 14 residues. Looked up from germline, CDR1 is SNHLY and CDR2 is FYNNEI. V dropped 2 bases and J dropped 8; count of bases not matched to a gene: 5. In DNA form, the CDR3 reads TGTGCCAGCAGTGAACGGACAGGGAAAGACATTCAGTACTTC. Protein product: CASSERTGKDIQYF.

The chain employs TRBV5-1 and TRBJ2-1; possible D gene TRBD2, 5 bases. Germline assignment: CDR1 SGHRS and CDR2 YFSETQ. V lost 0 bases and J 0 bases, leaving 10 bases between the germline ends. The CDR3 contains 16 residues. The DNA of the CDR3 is TGCGCCAGCAGCTTGGTAGCGCCGAGCTCCTACAATGAGCAGTTCTTC. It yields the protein CASSLVAPSSYNEQFF.

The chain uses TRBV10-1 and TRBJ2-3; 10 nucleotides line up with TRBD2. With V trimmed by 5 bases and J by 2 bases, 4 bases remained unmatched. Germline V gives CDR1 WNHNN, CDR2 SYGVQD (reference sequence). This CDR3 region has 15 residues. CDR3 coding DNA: TGCGCCAGCAGTCGGACTAGCGGACCCACAGATACGCAGTATTTT. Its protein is CASSRTSGPTDTQYF.

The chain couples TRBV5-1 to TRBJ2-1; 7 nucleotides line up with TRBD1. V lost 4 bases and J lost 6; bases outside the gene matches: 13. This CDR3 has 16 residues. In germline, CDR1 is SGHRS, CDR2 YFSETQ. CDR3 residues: CASSILRDPGGNEQFF. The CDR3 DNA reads TGCGCCAGCAGCATACTCCGGGACCCAGGGGGCAATGAGCAGTTCTTC. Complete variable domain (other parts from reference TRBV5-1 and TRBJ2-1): KAGVTQTPRYLIKTRGQQVTLSCSPISGHRSVSWYQQTPGQGLQFLFEYFSETQRNKGNFPGRFSGRQFSNSRSEMNVSTLELGDSALYLCASSILRDPGGNEQFFGPGTRLTVL.

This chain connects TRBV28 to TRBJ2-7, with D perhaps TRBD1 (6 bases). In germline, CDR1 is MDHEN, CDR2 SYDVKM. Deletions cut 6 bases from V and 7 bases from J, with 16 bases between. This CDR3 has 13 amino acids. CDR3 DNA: TGTGCCAGCAGGGATACAGGGACGAGGGAGCAGTACTTC. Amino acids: CASRDTGTREQYF.

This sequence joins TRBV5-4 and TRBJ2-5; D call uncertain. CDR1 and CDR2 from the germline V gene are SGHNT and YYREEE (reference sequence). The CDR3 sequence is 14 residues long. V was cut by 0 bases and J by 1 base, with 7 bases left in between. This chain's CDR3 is CASSLAGTQETQYF. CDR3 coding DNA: TGTGCCAGCAGCTTGGCAGGTACCCAAGAGACCCAGTACTTC. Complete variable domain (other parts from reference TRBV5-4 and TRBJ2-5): ETGVTQSPTHLIKTRGQQVTLRCSSQSGHNTVSWYQQALGQGPQFIFQYYREEENGRGNFPPRFSGLQFPNYSSELNVNALELDDSALYLCASSLAGTQETQYFGPGTRLLVL.

CDR3 bases: TGTGCCAGCTCACCGGGCCCATCGCGGGAGGTGTATTTT. Amino acid sequence: CASSPGPSREVYF. This rearrangement joins TRBV18 to TRBJ2-3; 8 nucleotides line up with TRBD2. This CDR3 has 13 amino acids. Trimming at V came to 3 bases and at J to 14 bases, leaving 10 bases not matched to a gene. Per germline, CDR1 KGHSH and CDR2 LQKENI.

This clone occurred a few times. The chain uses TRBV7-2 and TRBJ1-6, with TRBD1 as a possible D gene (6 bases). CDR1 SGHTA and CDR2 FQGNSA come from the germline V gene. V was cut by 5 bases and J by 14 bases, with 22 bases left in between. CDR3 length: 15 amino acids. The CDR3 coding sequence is TGTGCCAGCAGCACCGTTAAACAGGGAAGAGGGACCCTCCACTTT. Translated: CASSTVKQGRGTLHF.

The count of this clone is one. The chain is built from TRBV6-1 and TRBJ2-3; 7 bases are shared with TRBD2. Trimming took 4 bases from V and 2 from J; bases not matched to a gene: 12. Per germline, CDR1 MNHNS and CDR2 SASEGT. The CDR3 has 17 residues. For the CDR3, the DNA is TGTGCCAGCAGTGTCGCCGGGCTAGCGGATATCACAGATACGCAGTATTTT. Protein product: CASSVAGLADITDTQYF.

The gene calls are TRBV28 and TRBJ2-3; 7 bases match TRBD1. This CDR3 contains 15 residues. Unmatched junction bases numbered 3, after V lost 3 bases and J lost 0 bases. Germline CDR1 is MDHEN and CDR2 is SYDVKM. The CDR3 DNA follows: TGTGCCAGCAGTTTCGAGACAGGGAGCACAGATACGCAGTATTTT. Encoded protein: CASSFETGSTDTQYF.

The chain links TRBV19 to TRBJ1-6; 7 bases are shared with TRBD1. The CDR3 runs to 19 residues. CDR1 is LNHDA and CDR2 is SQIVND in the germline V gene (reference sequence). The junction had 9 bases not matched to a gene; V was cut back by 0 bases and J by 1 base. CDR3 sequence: CASSIDYRQGSSYNSPLHF. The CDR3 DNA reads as TGTGCCAGTAGTATAGATTATCGACAGGGCTCGTCCTATAATTCACCCCTCCACTTT.

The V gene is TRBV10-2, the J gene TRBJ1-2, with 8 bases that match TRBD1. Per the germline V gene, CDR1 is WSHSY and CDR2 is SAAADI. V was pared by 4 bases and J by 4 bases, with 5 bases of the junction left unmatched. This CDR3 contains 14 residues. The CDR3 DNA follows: TGCGCCAGCAGTGGACAGGGGTATGGCTATGGCTACACCTTC. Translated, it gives CASSGQGYGYGYTF.